Listed here are 18 T cell receptor beta chains from one sample, sequenced in a study of breast tumors, draining lymph nodes, adjacent tissues. Axillary draining lymph nodes of breast cancer patients supplied the node samples. TCRdb re-analysed the multiplex PCR reads in MiXCR, keeping a single row per CDR3 protein. The table shows about 180,000 distinct CDR3 sequences, with roughly a third occurring only once. What was sequenced was axillary lymph node tissue. The receptors derive from a female donor with breast cancer. Some clones in this sample may be carry-over from other donors' samples.

In regard to this clonotype: This may be a read error, as it is one base from a much larger clone. The chain carries TRBV27 and TRBJ1-2, with 8 bases fitting TRBD1. Germline trimming cut 4 bases from V and 6 bases from J; bases unmatched to any gene: 13. The CDR3 loop spans 16 amino acids. Germline V lookup: CDR1 MNHEY, CDR2 SMNVEV (reference sequence). The CDR3 sequence: CASSSQRTGTGHGYTF. The CDR3 DNA sequence: TGTGCCAGCAGTTCCCAACGGACAGGGACCGGTCATGGCTACACCTTC.

This clonotype was detected ten times or more. The rearrangement links TRBV6-5 to TRBJ2-6; the match to TRBD1 covers 9 bases. CDR3 length: 15 amino acids. V lost 3 bases and J lost 12; bases outside the gene matches: 9. Germline V gives CDR1 MNHEY, CDR2 SVGAGI. The CDR3 nucleotides read TGTGCCAGCAGTTATCGGGGACAGGGCTATTTCGTCCTGACTTTC. This sequence encodes CASSYRGQGYFVLTF.

Only a few counts were recorded for this clonotype. The chain combines TRBV6-2 or TRBV6-3 with TRBJ2-7, with 15 bases fitting TRBD2. This CDR3 contains 16 residues. V lost 5 bases, J lost 3 bases, and 5 bases stayed unmatched. Germline V gives CDR1 MNHEY, CDR2 SVGEGT. The CDR3 sequence: CASSHGGLAGGYEQYF. The CDR3 DNA sequence: TGTGCCAGCAGTCACGGGGGACTAGCGGGAGGCTACGAGCAGTACTTC.

As DNA, the CDR3 is TGCAGTGCTAGCGACAGGGGCGATAATTCACCCCTCCACTTT. Translating gives CSASDRGDNSPLHF. The rearrangement links TRBV20-1 to TRBJ1-6, with 8 positions matching TRBD1. CDR1 DFQATT and CDR2 SNEGSKA come from the germline V gene (reference sequence). With 3 bases clipped from V and 5 bases from J, the junction kept 3 bases outside the gene matches. The CDR3 spans 14 residues.

This clonotype occurred once. Just one base apart from a much larger clone, this may be a read error. The CDR3 is CASSLGTPAYEQYF. CDR3 DNA sequence: TGTGCCAGCAGCTTGGGGACCCCTGCCTACGAGCAGTACTTC. V is TRBV5-6 and J is TRBJ2-1; D is unclear. With the DNA end fitting TRBJ2-7 better, the J assignment may be wrong. The CDR3 covers 14 residues. Germline CDR1 SGHDT, CDR2 YYEEEE.

The J gene is TRBJ2-7, the V gene TRBV6-1, with a tentative D call TRBD1 (6 bases). CDR3 length: 17 residues. Germline V CDR1 and CDR2: MNHNS, SASEGT. V lost 3 bases and J lost 2, with 20 bases in between. The CDR3 protein is CASSDLGRGGNPYEQYF. Here the CDR3 DNA reads TGTGCCAGCAGTGACCTCGGGCGAGGGGGAAACCCCTACGAGCAGTACTTC.

A remark on this clonotype: The junction departs from the called germline gene at one end, perhaps through a read error. This chain links TRBV20-1 with TRBJ2-1, with a tentative D call TRBD1 (6 bases). This CDR3 has 13 residues. Germline lookup yields CDR1 DFQATT and CDR2 SNEGSKA (reference sequence). The CDR3 DNA reads as TGCAGTGCTTACCGGGACAATAACAATGCGCAGTTCTTC. Translated: CSAYRDNNNAQFF.

Worth noting for this clonotype: A much larger clone differs by one base, so this may be a read error. The chain is built from TRBV9 and TRBJ2-1, with D perhaps assigned TRBD1 or TRBD2 (5 bases each). CDR1 is SGDLS and CDR2 is YYNGEE in the germline V gene. This CDR3 comprises 14 residues. CDR3 in DNA: TGTGCCAGCAGCGTAGGTCTCAGGGACGATGAGCAGTCCTTC. The encoded protein is CASSVGLRDDEQSF. Full variable domain (remainder filled in from reference TRBV9 and TRBJ2-1): DSGVTQTPKHLITATGQRVTLRCSPRSGDLSVYWYQQSLDQGLQFLIQYYNGEERAKGNILERFSAQQFPDLHSELNLSSLELGDSALYFCASSVGLRDDEQSFGPGTRLTVL.

Ten or more counts support this clonotype. V gene TRBV12-3 or TRBV12-4 combines with J gene TRBJ2-2; 13 bases align to TRBD2. The junction had 3 bases not matched to a gene; V was cut back by 7 bases and J by 7 bases. The CDR3 is 14 residues long. The CDR3, as DNA: TGTGCCAGCACCAGACTAGCGGGAGGCGGGGAGCTGTTTTTT. This gives the protein CASTRLAGGGELFF.

This clonotype has a count of ten or more. This chain joins TRBV12-3 or TRBV12-4 and TRBJ2-1; D perhaps matches TRBD1 (6 bases). This CDR3 spans 12 amino acids. The V gene lost 2 bases and the J gene lost 12 bases, with 11 bases spanning the gap. CDR3 nucleotides: TGTGCCAGCAGTTTACAGGGGTCTGGGCAGTTCTTC. Its translation is CASSLQGSGQFF.

The genes are TRBV25-1 and TRBJ2-1; TRBD1 might be the D (6 bases). Germline CDR1 reads MGHDK; CDR2 reads SYGVNS. The CDR3 loop spans 14 amino acids. V shed 5 bases and J shed 1 base, with 9 bases lying between them. As DNA, the CDR3 is TGTGCCAGCAGTCCTACAGGGTCCTACAATGAGCAGTTCTTC. This translates into CASSPTGSYNEQFF.

This clonotype appeared once. This may be a read error: a much more frequent sequence differs by one nucleotide. The rearrangement links TRBV4-1 to TRBJ2-1; no reliable D call. V was cut by 3 bases and J by 9 bases, with 21 bases left in between. The CDR3 contains 16 residues. CDR1 and CDR2 from the germline V gene are MGHRA and YSYEKL. The CDR3 region is CASSHNRGVQRTEQFF. CDR3 nucleotides: TGCGCCAGCAGCCACAATCGCGGAGTCCAAAGGACTGAGCAGTTCTTC.

The chain uses TRBV19 and TRBJ1-4; D is perhaps TRBD1 (6 bases). V was trimmed by 4 bases and J by 0 bases, leaving 15 bases between them. The CDR3 covers 17 residues. Germline CDR1 LNHDA, CDR2 SQIVND (reference sequence). The CDR3 loop is CASSRVGGSATNEKLFF. As DNA, the CDR3 is TGTGCCAGTAGTAGGGTGGGGGGCAGTGCAACTAATGAAAAACTGTTTTTT.

Turning to this clonotype: The junction departs from germline at one end; a sequencing error may be responsible. The V gene is TRBV6-2 or TRBV6-3, the J gene TRBJ1-6; D is uncertain. Per the germline V gene, CDR1 is MNHEY and CDR2 is SVGEGT. This CDR3 has 16 residues. The CDR3 sequence: CVSSYEDGVIRSPLHF. In DNA form, the CDR3 reads TGTGTCAGCAGTTACGAGGACGGCGTTATTCGGTCACCCCTCCACTTT.

This clonotype was recorded many times. This chain uses TRBV9 with TRBJ2-1; 10 nucleotides match TRBD2. CDR1 and CDR2 (germline): SGDLS, YYNGEE. This CDR3 contains 16 residues. Trimming removed 1 base from V and 2 bases from J; junction bases left unmatched: 3. The CDR3, as DNA: TGTGCCAGCAGCGTAACTAGCGGGACTACCTACAATGAGCAGTTCTTC. It is translated as CASSVTSGTTYNEQFF.

The sample holds many counts of this clonotype. The chain couples TRBV5-4 to TRBJ2-3; 11 nucleotides agree with TRBD2. The CDR3 sequence is 17 residues long. Germline CDR1 is SGHNT and CDR2 is YYREEE (reference sequence). V gave up 4 bases and J gave up 2 bases; unmatched junction bases: 9. As DNA, the CDR3 is TGTGCCAGCAGCCTGGAGCTAGCGGGAGGTCACACAGATACGCAGTATTTT. It is translated as CASSLELAGGHTDTQYF.

This clonotype was detected many times. The chain is built from TRBV7-2 and TRBJ1-4; D is perhaps TRBD1 (5 bases). Germline loops: CDR1 SGHTA, CDR2 FQGNSA. The CDR3 is made up of 14 amino acids. Deletions cut 1 base from V and 8 bases from J, with 11 bases between. The CDR3 loop reads CASSLGGRAEKLFF. CDR3 sequence (DNA): TGTGCCAGCAGCTTAGGGGGACGGGCGGAAAAACTGTTTTTT.

In regard to this clonotype: With a much larger clone just one base away, this may be a read error. The chain uses TRBV12-3 or TRBV12-4 and TRBJ1-6; D not certain. V lost 2 bases to trimming and J lost 7 bases, with 3 bases between them. CDR3 size: 12 residues. Here the CDR3 DNA reads TGTGCCAGCAGTTTAAGGAATTCACCCCTCCACTTT. It is translated as CASSLRNSPLHF.